Below are 13 T cell receptor beta chains sequenced from a single sample in a study of T cells after yellow fever vaccination. MiXCR, applied by TCRdb to the 5' RACE reads, yields one record per CDR3 protein. In the table there are 300,000 or so distinct CDR3 sequences, roughly 13% of which are singletons. The sample here was CD4+ T cells sorted from PBMCs, taken 45 days after the yellow fever booster vaccination. These receptors were obtained from a man aged 25 to 40 who received the YFV17D yellow fever vaccine.

The chain combines TRBV7-2 with TRBJ2-1, with D perhaps matching TRBD1 (5 bases). CDR1 is SGHTA, CDR2 FQGNSA, per germline. The ends were cut back, 5 bases at V and 6 bases at J, with 11 bases in the middle. The CDR3 loop spans 13 amino acids. CDR3 residues: CASSTDRRNEQFF. The CDR3 coding sequence is TGTGCCAGCAGCACAGACAGACGCAATGAGCAGTTCTTC.

This clonotype was seen once. The chain links TRBV5-1 to TRBJ2-2; 7 bases are shared with TRBD2. Germline V gene lookup returns CDR1 SGHRS and CDR2 YFSETQ. This CDR3 spans 14 amino acids. Trimming took 4 bases from V and 1 from J; bases not matched to a gene: 1. The CDR3 loop reads CASSGGVNTGELFF. CDR3 in DNA: TGCGCCAGCAGCGGGGGGGTGAACACCGGGGAGCTGTTTTTT.

The chain carries TRBV5-1 and TRBJ2-1; 11 bases line up with TRBD2. The CDR3 runs 16 residues. Looked up from germline, CDR1 is SGHRS and CDR2 is YFSETQ. J gave up 8 bases and V 4 bases, and 11 bases lay outside the gene matches. The CDR3 DNA sequence: TGCGCCAGCAGCCAGGGACTAGCGGTCGGAGCTCATGAGCAGTTCTTC. It specifies CASSQGLAVGAHEQFF.

This clonotype has just a few counts. The chain uses TRBV20-1 and TRBJ2-1; D might be TRBD2 (5 bases). The CDR3 is made up of 13 amino acids. V lost 1 base, J lost 10 bases, and 14 bases lay in between. Looked up from germline, CDR1 is DFQATT and CDR2 is SNEGSKA (reference sequence). The CDR3 reads CSARVPGGGEQFF. Written as DNA, the CDR3 is TGCAGTGCTAGAGTACCGGGTGGCGGGGAGCAGTTCTTC.

This chain uses TRBV6-5 with TRBJ2-3; 8 bases are shared with TRBD1. The CDR3 has 14 amino acids. Germline V gene sequence: CDR1 MNHEY, CDR2 SVGAGI. V was pared by 0 bases and J by 6 bases, with 2 bases of the junction left unmatched. In DNA, the CDR3 is TGTGCCAGCAGTTACTCGACAGGGGTGGATACGCAGTATTTT. Translating gives CASSYSTGVDTQYF.

The chain carries TRBV5-1 and TRBJ2-5; D is unclear. V was pared by 2 bases and J by 5 bases, with 7 bases between. The CDR3 is 12 amino acids. Germline V lookup: CDR1 SGHRS, CDR2 YFSETQ. Written as DNA, the CDR3 is TGCGCCAGCAGCTTCGAGGTGGAGACCCAGTACTTC. Its protein product is CASSFEVETQYF.

There are many counts of this clonotype. This chain links TRBV7-8 with TRBJ2-1; 9 bases are shared with TRBD2. V was clipped by 5 bases and J by 15 bases; unmatched bases: 17. Germline CDR1 reads SGHVS; CDR2 reads FQNEAQ. The CDR3 spans 15 residues. The CDR3 here is CASSRNVGTSLTGFF. CDR3 nucleotides: TGTGCCAGCAGCCGCAATGTGGGGACTAGCCTTACAGGGTTCTTC.

This chain links TRBV11-2 with TRBJ2-7; TRBD1 aligns across 7 bases. The J segment lost 6 bases and the V segment lost 1 base, leaving 6 bases of the junction unmatched. CDR3 size: 14 residues. Germline loops: CDR1 SGHAT, CDR2 FQNNGV. The CDR3 protein is CASSLVKGQSEQYF. As DNA, the CDR3 is TGTGCCAGCAGCTTAGTTAAGGGACAGTCCGAGCAGTACTTC.

This clonotype was seen more than once but under ten times. The V gene is TRBV24-1, the J gene TRBJ2-6; 7 bases agree with TRBD1. CDR3 length equals 18 residues. Germline V CDR1 and CDR2: KGHDR, SFDVKD. With V trimmed by 2 bases and J by 1 base, 7 bases remained unmatched. The CDR3 is CATSDSRDRTSGANVLTF. The CDR3 nucleotides read TGTGCCACCAGTGATTCCCGGGACAGAACGTCTGGGGCCAACGTCCTGACTTTC.

A note on this clonotype: Possible read error: a much larger clone is one base away. The CDR3 nucleotides read TGTGACACCTCGGGAGGGCCAGGCTATGGCTACACCTTC. It specifies CDTSGGPGYGYTF. The V call is TRBV24-1, the J call TRBJ1-2; D remains ambiguous. In germline, CDR1 is KGHDR, CDR2 SFDVKD. The CDR3 totals 13 residues.

This clonotype was detected ten times or more. The V gene is TRBV10-3, the J gene TRBJ2-3; 8 nucleotides match TRBD2. This CDR3 spans 15 amino acids. Germline V gene lookup returns CDR1 ENHRY and CDR2 SYGVKD. V gave up 9 bases and J gave up 7 bases; unmatched junction bases: 15. The CDR3 DNA follows: TGTGCCATTGGCCCGGGAGCGGGAGAGGGATATACGCAGTATTTT. It yields the protein CAIGPGAGEGYTQYF.

There are a few counts of this clonotype. V and J are TRBV4-3 and TRBJ2-1, with a possible D match to TRBD2 (5 bases). Per the germline V gene, CDR1 is LGHNA and CDR2 is YSLEER. Trimming stripped 0 bases from V and 3 bases from J, with 9 bases between. The CDR3 extends over 15 amino acids. The CDR3 DNA reads as TGCGCCAGCAGCCAAGATAGGACTCGCTACAATGAGCAGTTCTTC. This translates into CASSQDRTRYNEQFF.

The V and J genes are TRBV28 and TRBJ2-7; D gene uncertain. There are 14 residues in the CDR3. Per germline, CDR1 MDHEN and CDR2 SYDVKM. V was clipped by 4 bases and J by 3 bases, with 13 bases between them. Written as DNA, the CDR3 is TGTGCCAGCAGTTACAAGTGGGATCACTACGAGCAGTACTTC. This encodes CASSYKWDHYEQYF.